This TCR beta chain was obtained from a study of blood T cell repertoires in COVID-19. The protocol was immunoSEQ multiplex PCR, while the TCRdb copy is restricted to in-frame clones and leaves out a portion. The repertoire consists of about 220,000 clones, with about 80% occurring once and the leading ten covering 1.3%. Germline values: CDR1 LGHDT, CDR2 YNNKEL (reference sequence). V lost 0 bases to trimming and J lost 4 bases, with 12 bases between them. This CDR3 has 15 residues. This receptor was obtained from a woman aged 40 to 50 with acute COVID-19. Sequenced input: PBMCs or T cells enriched from blood (not recorded which). The chain recombines TRBV3-1 (or the pseudogene TRBV3-2) with TRBJ1-2, with a possible D match to TRBD1 (6 bases). In nucleotides, the CDR3 is TGTGCCAGCAGCCAAGATGTTGGGGGCGGCTATGGCTACACCTTC. It specifies CASSQDVGGGYGYTF.